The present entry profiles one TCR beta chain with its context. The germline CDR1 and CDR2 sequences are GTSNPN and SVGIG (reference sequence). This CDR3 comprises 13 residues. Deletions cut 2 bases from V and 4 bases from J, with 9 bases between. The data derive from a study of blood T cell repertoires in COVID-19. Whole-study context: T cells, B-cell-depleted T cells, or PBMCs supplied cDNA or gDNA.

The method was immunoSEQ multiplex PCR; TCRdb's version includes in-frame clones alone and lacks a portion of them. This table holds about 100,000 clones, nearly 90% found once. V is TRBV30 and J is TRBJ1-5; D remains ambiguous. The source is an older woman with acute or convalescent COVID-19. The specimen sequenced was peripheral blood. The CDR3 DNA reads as TGTGCCTGGAGTCCCGCCAGAAATCAGCCCCAGCATTTT. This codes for CAWSPARNQPQHF.